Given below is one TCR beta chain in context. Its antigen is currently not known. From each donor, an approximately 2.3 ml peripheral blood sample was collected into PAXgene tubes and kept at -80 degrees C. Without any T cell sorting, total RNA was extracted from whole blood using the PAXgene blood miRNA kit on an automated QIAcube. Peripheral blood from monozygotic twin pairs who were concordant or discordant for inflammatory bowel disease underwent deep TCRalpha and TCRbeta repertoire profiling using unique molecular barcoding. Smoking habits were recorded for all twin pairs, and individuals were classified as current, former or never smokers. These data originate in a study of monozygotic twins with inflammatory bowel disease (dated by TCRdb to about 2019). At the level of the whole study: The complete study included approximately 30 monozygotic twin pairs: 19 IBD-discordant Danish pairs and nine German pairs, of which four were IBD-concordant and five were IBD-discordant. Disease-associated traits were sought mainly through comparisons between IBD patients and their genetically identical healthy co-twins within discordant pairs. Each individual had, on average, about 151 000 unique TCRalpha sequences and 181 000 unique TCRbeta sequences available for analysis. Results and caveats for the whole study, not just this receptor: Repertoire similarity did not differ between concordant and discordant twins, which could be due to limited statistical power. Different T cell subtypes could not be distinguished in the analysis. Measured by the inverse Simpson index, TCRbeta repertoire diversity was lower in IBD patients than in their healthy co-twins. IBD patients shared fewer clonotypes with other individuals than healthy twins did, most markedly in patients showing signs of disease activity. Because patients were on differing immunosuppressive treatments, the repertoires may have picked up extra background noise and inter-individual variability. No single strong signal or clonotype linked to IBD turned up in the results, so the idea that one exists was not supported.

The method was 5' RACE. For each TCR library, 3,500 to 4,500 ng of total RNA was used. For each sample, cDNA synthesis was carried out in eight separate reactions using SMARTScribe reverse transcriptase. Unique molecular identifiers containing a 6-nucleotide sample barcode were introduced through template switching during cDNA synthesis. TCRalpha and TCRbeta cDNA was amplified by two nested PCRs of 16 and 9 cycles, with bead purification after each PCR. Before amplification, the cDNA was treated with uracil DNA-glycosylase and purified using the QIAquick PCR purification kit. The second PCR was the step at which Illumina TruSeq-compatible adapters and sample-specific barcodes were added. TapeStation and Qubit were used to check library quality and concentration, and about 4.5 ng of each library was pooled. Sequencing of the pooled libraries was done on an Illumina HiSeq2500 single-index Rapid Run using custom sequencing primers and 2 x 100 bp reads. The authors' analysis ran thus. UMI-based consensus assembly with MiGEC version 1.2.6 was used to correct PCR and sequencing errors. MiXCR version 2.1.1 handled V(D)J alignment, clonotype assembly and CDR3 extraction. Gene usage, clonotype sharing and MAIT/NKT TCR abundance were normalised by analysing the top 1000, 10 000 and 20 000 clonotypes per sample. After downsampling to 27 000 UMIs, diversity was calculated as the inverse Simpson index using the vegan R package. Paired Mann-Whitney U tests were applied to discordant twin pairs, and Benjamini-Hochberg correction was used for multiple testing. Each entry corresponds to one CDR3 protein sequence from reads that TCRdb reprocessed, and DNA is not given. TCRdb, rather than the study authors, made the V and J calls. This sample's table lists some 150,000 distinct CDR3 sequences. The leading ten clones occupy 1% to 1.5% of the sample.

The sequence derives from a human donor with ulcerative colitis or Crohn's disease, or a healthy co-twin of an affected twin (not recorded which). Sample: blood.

The CDR3 sequence is CASSATGNTIYF. Recombination connected TRBV2 to TRBJ1-3. CDR1 and CDR2 are read off the germline V gene as SNHLY and FYNNEI. Measured from the cysteine to the phenylalanine, the CDR3 is 12 residues long. The DNA is not on file.